This T cell receptor beta chain comes out of a study of metastatic and nonmetastatic thyroid tumors. Study information: Malignant thyroid and benign thyroid patients provided blood and tumor or nodule tissue whose repertoires were compared. Study results and limitations: It was reportedly found that TCR beta diversity was significantly higher in malignant thyroid tumors than in benign nodules, a difference seen in both blood and tumor samples.

Authors' processing steps: Variation in CDR3 across clinicopathological groups served as the basis for constructing a distant-metastasis classifier in papillary thyroid cancer. TCRdb reprocessed the PCR reads using MiXCR. Here the V and J calls rest on TCRdb's processing, not on the authors' analysis. In the table there are about 35,000 clones, 25% to 30% of which are singletons. V dropped 5 bases and J dropped 3; count of bases not matched to a gene: 6. CDR1 SEHNR and CDR2 FQNEAQ come from the germline V gene (reference sequence). The CDR3 has 16 amino acids. In this sample, this clone turned up many times. Antigen: not known. Each patient came to thyroid surgery without any prior treatment (of any kind).

V gene TRBV7-9 combines with J gene TRBJ1-4; TRBD1 matches 10 bases. The specimen sequenced was blood. The TCR comes from a female donor with papillary thyroid cancer or a benign thyroid nodule (not recorded which). Some clones in this sample may be carry-over from other donors' samples. CDR3 DNA sequence: TGTGCCAGCAGCCGGACAGGGGGTATGGCTAATGAAAAACTGTTTTTT. It yields the protein CASSRTGGMANEKLFF.